Sequencing of this TCR beta chain was carried out in a study of cytomegalovirus exposure and HLA in healthy donors. Study information: Out of 398 genotyped donors, about 76% belonged to the Caucasian-associated ancestry cluster.

Study conclusions and caveats: Most of the CMV-associated TCR beta chains (in a later analysis) appeared to be HLA-restricted.

Primers included in the PCR were 60 Vbeta and 13 Jbeta primers. Measured with immunoSEQ multiplex PCR; TCRdb has only the in-frame clones, and not every one. The sample contains roughly 120,000 clones, around 10% of which appear only once. Germline V lookup: CDR1 SGHNT, CDR2 YYREEE (reference sequence). The V gene end was trimmed by 5 bases and the J gene end by 5 bases; junction bases not matched to a gene: 8. This CDR3 has 14 residues. Worth noting for this clone: Antigen specificity is unknown.

The sample taken for sequencing was PBMCs. This receptor was identified in a man younger than 40 in good health and CMV-seronegative. The rearrangement joins TRBV5-4 to TRBJ1-1; 8 bases map to TRBD1. CDR3 DNA sequence: TGTGCCAGCAGTCCACGACAGGGGAGGACTGAAGCTTTCTTT. It translates to CASSPRQGRTEAFF.